The 8 T cell receptor beta chains in this list originate from one sample, sequenced in a study of cytomegalovirus exposure and HLA in healthy donors. Amplification used 60 Vbeta primers and 13 Jbeta primers. The method was immunoSEQ multiplex PCR; TCRdb's version includes in-frame clones alone and lacks a portion of them. The sample has around 220,000 clones; roughly four fifths are singletons. The source material was PBMCs. The origin of the receptors is a girl aged 5-17 years in good health and CMV-seronegative.

The V call is TRBV28, the J call TRBJ1-4, with a weak D call TRBD1 (5 bases). The CDR3 spans 14 residues. V dropped 5 bases and J dropped 2 bases, with 9 bases sitting between them. From germline, CDR1 is MDHEN and CDR2 SYDVKM. The CDR3 region has the DNA TGTGCCAGCAGTGTCAGGGCCACTAATGAAAAACTGTTTTTT. Translating it yields CASSVRATNEKLFF.

This sequence joins TRBV7-9 and TRBJ2-7; D is possibly TRBD2 (5 bases). CDR3 length: 15 amino acids. V was shortened by 5 bases and J by 0 bases, with 14 bases between the two germline ends. Germline V gene data show CDR1 as SEHNR and CDR2 as FQNEAQ (reference sequence). The CDR3 region is CASSPRVGSSYEQYF. The CDR3 nucleotides are TGTGCCAGCAGCCCAAGGGTGGGGAGCTCCTACGAGCAGTACTTC.

In its sample, this clone was seen once. The CDR3 here is CASSYSGVITDTQYF. CDR3 nucleotide sequence: TGTGCCAGCAGTTACTCCGGGGTTATCACAGATACGCAGTATTTT. The rearrangement joins TRBV6-6 to TRBJ2-3, with TRBD2 as a possible D gene (5 bases). Per the germline V gene, CDR1 is MNHNY and CDR2 is SVGAGI (reference sequence). Trimming removed 0 bases from V and 2 bases from J, with 9 bases in between. The CDR3 totals 15 residues.

The rearrangement uses TRBV7-2 and TRBJ2-2, with 10 bases fitting TRBD2. The length of the CDR3 is 15 residues. Per the germline V gene, CDR1 is SGHTA and CDR2 is FQGNSA. V lost 5 bases to trimming and J lost 4 bases; unmatched junction nucleotides: 4. The CDR3 protein is CASSPLAGVTGELFF. The CDR3 coding sequence is TGTGCCAGCAGCCCGCTAGCGGGAGTCACCGGGGAGCTGTTTTTT.

Worth noting for this clone: Other nucleotide sequences from this sample produce the same CDR3. J is TRBJ2-7 and V is TRBV9; the match to TRBD1 covers 8 bases. V dropped 3 bases and J dropped 2; count of bases not matched to a gene: 4. Germline V gene lookup returns CDR1 SGDLS and CDR2 YYNGEE. This CDR3 spans 14 amino acids. The CDR3 sequence: CASSAGQGPYEQYF. As DNA, the CDR3 is TGTGCCAGCAGCGCTGGACAGGGCCCCTACGAGCAGTACTTC.

The chain is built from TRBV6-1 and TRBJ2-7; TRBD1 matches at 7 bases. The CDR3 runs to 15 residues. From germline, CDR1 is MNHNS and CDR2 SASEGT. Losses at the gene ends were 2 bases for V and 2 bases for J; bases not matched to a gene: 6. CDR3 bases: TGTGCCAGCAGTGAATCTGGGACAGAAGCCTACGAGCAGTACTTC. As protein: CASSESGTEAYEQYF.

The V call is TRBV9, the J call TRBJ1-1, with 12 bases matching TRBD1. The germline gives CDR1 SGDLS, CDR2 YYNGEE. This CDR3 has 16 residues. The trim removed 4 bases at V and 5 bases at J, leaving 9 bases unmatched. CDR3 in DNA: TGTGCCAGCAGCCCGGGGACAGGGGGCCTGAGGACTGAAGCTTTCTTT. As protein: CASSPGTGGLRTEAFF.

The V and J genes are TRBV11-3 and TRBJ2-5, with 11 bases that match TRBD1. The junction had 2 bases not matched to a gene; V was cut back by 1 base and J by 4 bases. The CDR3 extends over 15 amino acids. Germline CDR1 reads SGHNT; CDR2 reads YENEEA. CDR3 DNA sequence: TGTGCCAGCAGCTTAGCTGGGACAGGGGGAGAGACCCAGTACTTC. As protein: CASSLAGTGGETQYF. The entire variable domain, with the rest obtained from reference TRBV11-3 and TRBJ2-5, is as follows: EAGVVQSPRYKIIEKKQPVAFWCNPISGHNTLYWYLQNLGQGPELLIRYENEEAVDDSQLPKDRFSAERLKGVDSTLKIQPAELGDSAVYLCASSLAGTGGETQYFGPGTRLLVL.